The T cell receptor beta chain under discussion was sequenced for a study of blood T cells in healthy people across ages. Whole-study context: Template switching picked up about one barcoded beta molecule for each two T cells.

Notes on this clonotype: Its specificity is not known.

Whole-study results and caveats: Bulk PBMC profiling left naive and antigen-experienced comparisons inconclusive. Relative to aged donors, long-lived donors carried more naive CD4+ cells and displayed higher diversity. Roughly linear declines in TCR beta diversity per million T cells occurred with age.

A sample-barcoded 5' primer and a J-beta primer mix were used in a second PCR of about 7 to 11 cycles. MiXCR, applied by TCRdb to the 5' RACE reads, yields one record per CDR3 protein. The data contain 1,100,000 or so distinct CDR3 sequences, over 35% of them singletons. The CDR3 is 14 residues long. In germline, CDR1 is SGHRS, CDR2 YFSETQ. The receptor was isolated from a woman between 55 and 75 years old in good health. The sample taken for sequencing was blood. The V and J genes are TRBV5-1 and TRBJ2-5, with D hard to call. The DNA matches TRBJ2-7 better at its end, which makes the J call doubtful. The CDR3 here is CASSVAPDSYEQYF. CDR3 sequence (DNA): TGCGCCAGCAGCGTGGCCCCGGACTCCTACGAGCAGTACTTC.